This T cell receptor beta chain came from a study of radiation and T cells in renal cell carcinoma. The assay was immunoSEQ multiplex PCR, and TCRdb's table has in-frame clones only and misses some. The table shows some 80,000 clones, with 83% occurring only once. The time point was: blood 4 weeks post-SBRT, at nephrectomy. This sample's treatment: 15 Gy SBRT to primary tumor, nephrectomy 4 weeks later. The CDR3 has 15 amino acids. The V and J ends lost 0 bases and 0 bases respectively, with 9 bases between them. The V gene's germline CDR1 is LGHNA and CDR2 YSLEER. The sequence derives from a woman aged 55-70 years with renal cell carcinoma. The chain links TRBV4-3 to TRBJ2-7; no reliable D call. The starting material was blood, obtained from a patient whose treatment included radiotherapy and nephrectomy. CDR3 sequence: CASSQDAASSYEQYF. CDR3 DNA sequence: TGCGCCAGCAGCCAAGATGCAGCTTCCTCCTACGAGCAGTACTTC.